This T cell receptor (beta chain) was recorded in a study of blood T cell repertoires in COVID-19. The V gene's germline CDR1 is KGHDR and CDR2 SFDVKD. The CDR3 is made up of 13 amino acids. V was shortened by 1 base and J by 10 bases, with 10 bases between the two germline ends. Under the authors' procedure: Estimation of nucleated cell counts relied on the amplification of reference gene primers. Sequencing used immunoSEQ multiplex PCR; TCRdb keeps in-frame clones, though not all of them. That table is the source of V, J and clone size, and D and trimming were worked out from the DNA. The table lists about 200,000 clones, 85% to 90% of them singletons.

The clonotype was recovered from a man older than 75 with acute or convalescent COVID-19. Sequencing was performed on peripheral blood. The chain carries TRBV24-1 and TRBJ2-1, with D tentatively TRBD2 (6 bases). CDR3 region: CATSDLIGGEQFF. CDR3 nucleotides: TGTGCCACCAGTGATTTAATAGGAGGGGAGCAGTTCTTC.